The entry below gives a single T cell receptor beta chain sequence along with its context. It lacks a known antigen. Base qualities are not recorded, but no much larger clone differs from it by a single base. Using immunoSEQ, frozen genomic DNA was subjected to high-throughput TCRbeta CDR3 sequencing, a process that included PCR amplification, mapping, bias correction and internal controls. The authors' pipeline ran thus. Productive rearrangements were kept, and unique TCRbeta sequences were defined by CDR3 nucleotide sequence plus V and J gene. For a sequence to be called donor-reactive, it needed a frequency of at least 0.01% and at least 5-fold expansion in CFSE-low cells compared with unstimulated pre-transplant cells. To ensure at least 90% detection power, minimum frequency thresholds were set for each subject based on that subject's lowest-template unstimulated sample. Jensen-Shannon divergence between the top 1000 TCRbeta sequences post- versus pre-transplant served as the measure of repertoire turnover. Two-sided Fisher's exact tests were used to test for changes in the detection of donor-reactive sequences. In TCRdb, the immuneACCESS table is reduced to in-frame sequences with V and J assigned. These tables do not hold every clone; where another copy was compared, an unresolved V gene accounts for under half, and the others remain unexplained. The V and J calls and clone size come from that table; D and trimming were worked out from the DNA. For this sample the table gives roughly 100,000 clones, of which more than 75% were detected only once. The biggest ten clones account for over 0.75% of the sample.

The sample originates from a study of T cell clones after liver transplantation (dated by TCRdb to the late 2010s). Background on the whole study: The samples were obtained from ITN030ST, a randomized trial that attempted immunosuppression withdrawal within 2 years after liver transplantation. The study cohort included 8 liver transplant recipients, of whom 3 were classified as tolerant and 5 as non-tolerant. Blood samples were collected pre-transplant, pre-randomization before withdrawal, and post-randomization after either complete withdrawal or failed withdrawal. Third party-reactive TCRbeta sequences from pre-transplant MLRs were also identified as an antigen-independent comparator for donor-reactive sequences. Three of the eight recipients were HCV-positive; the others were transplanted for non-autoimmune, non-viral indications. Donor-reactive T cell clones were identified using TCRbeta sequencing after a pre-transplant mixed lymphocyte reaction and were then followed in post-transplant blood. Until randomization at 12-24 months post-transplant, subjects were given standard immunosuppression, with no induction therapy. Tolerance was defined as complete withdrawal of immunosuppression for at least one year without a rise in liver enzymes beyond twice the upper limit of normal.

From the cysteine up to the phenylalanine, the CDR3 has a length of 14 residues. CDR3 DNA only is kept here, 42 bases in frame from base 1. CDR1 and CDR2 are drawn from the germline V gene (reference sequence): LNHDA, SQIVND. V and J are truncated by 6 bases and 9 bases respectively, leaving an intervening sequence of 18 bases. Here is what the overall study found, with its caveats: A significant post-transplant decrease in circulating donor-reactive CD4 TCRbeta sequences was observed in most of the 8 subjects, irrespective of tolerance or HCV status. Because no allograft tissue specimens were available, donor-reactive T cells may have migrated into the graft instead of being deleted. A greater decline was seen for donor-reactive sequences than for third party-reactive sequences, suggesting partial antigen-specific deletion unrelated to withdrawal success. Low numbers of available donor cells limited the measurable donor-reactive repertoire in a couple of subjects. When repertoire turnover was taken into account, detection of donor-reactive sequences was significantly reduced in 7 of 8 subjects for CD4 and in 8 of 8 subjects for CD8. The conclusions were preliminary, being limited by small, heterogeneous patient numbers and by non-standardized post-transplant time points.

The sample's time point, from its label and the paper: pre-transplant. Thawed unstimulated PBMCs were stained for CD3, CD4 and CD8 and FACS-sorted into CD3+CD4+ and CD3+CD8+ populations. All 8 studied subjects were randomized to immunosuppression withdrawal. Genomic DNA was isolated with the Qiagen DNeasy Blood and Tissue Kit. This receptor was identified in a human donor who received a liver transplant. Here the chain combines TRBV19 and TRBJ1-5; tentative D gene TRBD1, with 5 bases matching. Sequences were derived from CD4+ T cells from blood, sampled before liver transplant. The CDR3 reads as follows: CASRGTGPISPQHF. The nucleotide sequence reads as follows: TGTGCCAGTAGGGGGACCGGGCCAATTTCGCCCCAGCATTTT. With all but the CDR3 taken from the reference TRBV19 and TRBJ1-5 genes, the full variable domain is: DGGITQSPKYLFRKEGQNVTLSCEQNLNHDAMYWYRQDPGQGLRLIYYSQIVNDFQKGDIAEGYSVSREKKESFPLTVTSAQKNPTAFYLCASRGTGPISPQHFGDGTRLSIL.